This T cell receptor beta chain appears in the sequencing data of a study of OX40 agonist ivuxolimab in advanced cancers. Whole-study context: The diagnoses of dose-escalation patients were hepatocellular carcinoma, melanoma, renal cell or head and neck cancer.

TCRdb's copy holds only in-frame clones and misses some; the assay was immunoSEQ multiplex PCR. The sample has approximately 90,000 clones, around 88% seen once; the top ten hold approximately 1.5%. About this clone itself: Its target is not known.

CDR3 size: 16 residues. Trimming removed 7 bases at V and 3 bases at J, with 21 bases between. Germline V gene lookup returns CDR1 MDHEN and CDR2 SYDVKM. Anyone with autoimmune disease history or systemic immunosuppression was excluded. Findings and limits, study-wide: Nonresponders included some who also had low normalized T-cell clonal expansion. No determination was made of the antigen specificity of the expanded peripheral T cells.

The chain links TRBV28 to TRBJ1-1; D is possibly TRBD1 (6 bases). The clonotype was recovered from an adult with an advanced solid tumor such as melanoma, head and neck, liver or kidney cancer. The input for sequencing was CD4+ or CD8+ T cells sorted from blood, taken in a trial of the OX40 agonist ivuxolimab. CDR3 bases: TGTGCCAGCATTCTCACCTCACAGGGTCGAGACACTGAAGCTTTCTTT. Encoded protein: CASILTSQGRDTEAFF.